The clone carrying this T cell receptor beta chain has more than one count but fewer than ten. Its target is unknown. Clones were read by immunoSEQ multiplex PCR, and TCRdb kept only the in-frame ones, dropping some. In the table there are about 130,000 clones, 80% of which are singletons. This CDR3 has 17 residues. Between the trimmed V and J ends, which lost 3 bases and 5 bases, there was a span of 23 bases. Germline V lookup: CDR1 GTSNPN, CDR2 SVGIG (reference sequence). Described time point: week 11, during vaccination. Every vaccine dose comprised 300 ug of mutant IDH1 20-mer peptide plus topical imiquimod. The record originates from a study of a mutant IDH1 vaccine in newly diagnosed glioma. Turning to the study itself: In weeks 1, 3, 5, 7, 11, 15, 19 and 23, patients were vaccinated.

The study's findings and limits: Under 95% of patients showed vaccine-induced immune responses across multiple MHC alleles.

The V and J genes are TRBV30 and TRBJ1-5; a possible D gene is TRBD1 (6 bases). The material sequenced was PBMCs, taken from a glioma patient whose treatment included an IDH1 peptide vaccine. This receptor was obtained from a man aged 35-49 years with glioma. The CDR3 reads CAWSKNGQRARDQPQHF. The CDR3 DNA is TGTGCCTGGAGCAAAAACGGACAGCGGGCCAGGGATCAGCCCCAGCATTTT.